This T cell receptor (beta chain) was captured in a study of Graves' ophthalmopathy and Graves' hyperthyroidism. Findings and limits, study-wide: Most expanded thyroid clonotypes above 0.001 frequency also appeared in blood.

Cases classed as stable hyperthyroidism had no ophthalmopathy within 18 months of follow-up. Patients with other autoimmune diseases, uncontrolled infections, pregnancy or lactation were excluded. PBMCs had their origin in fresh peripheral blood (roughly 10 ml). Amplification from RNA transcripts yielded the TCR beta CDR3 regions. The library came from an HTBI-primed first-round RT-PCR and a second-round multiplex PCR. One entry per CDR3 protein results from TCRdb running MiXCR on the multiplex PCR reads. The sample lists a few hundred thousand distinct CDR3 sequences; over 15% were seen once. There are many counts of this clonotype. Its antigen is not known. The sequenced material came from peripheral blood. This clonotype was sampled from a woman in her late teens or twenties with stable Graves' hyperthyroidism.

The CDR3 DNA sequence: TGTGCCAGCAGTTTGGACGACGAGGAGACCCAGTACTTC. This encodes CASSLDDEETQYF. The rearrangement joins TRBV6-2 or TRBV6-3 to TRBJ2-5, with D uncertain. The CDR3 is 13 residues long. The germline V gene encodes CDR1 MNHEY and CDR2 SVGEGT. V gave up 4 bases and J gave up 5 bases, with 11 bases separating them.